This TCR beta chain was found in a study of CD8 T cells in Susac syndrome. The germline V gene has CDR1 SEHNR and CDR2 FQNEAQ (reference sequence). V was pared by 2 bases and J by 3 bases, with 10 bases between. The CDR3 is 14 amino acids. Random hexamers were used to reverse transcribe roughly 0.5 to 1 ug of RNA. TCRdb re-called the immunoSEQ multiplex PCR reads with MiXCR, one entry per CDR3 protein. The sample shows hundreds of thousands of distinct CDR3 sequences, 75% to 90% of them seen only once. J is TRBJ2-5 and V is TRBV7-9, with a possible D match to TRBD1 (6 bases). This receptor was taken from a human donor with multiple sclerosis. Material for sequencing was CD8+ T cells from PBMCs. CDR3 in amino acids: CASSLLPGEETQYF. The CDR3 region has the DNA TGTGCCAGCAGCTTACTGCCAGGGGAAGAGACCCAGTACTTC.